This passage covers 28 T cell receptor beta chains from one sample sequenced in a study of cytomegalovirus exposure and HLA in healthy donors. PCR was performed using 60 Vbeta and 13 Jbeta primers. Sequenced by immunoSEQ multiplex PCR; TCRdb stores in-frame clones only, minus some. The sample consists of tens of thousands of clones, roughly 86% of them appearing once. The sequenced sample was PBMCs. The receptors here all came from a human donor in good health.

In DNA form, the CDR3 reads TGTGCCAGCAGCTTAGCCCAGAACACCGGGGAGCTGTTTTTT. Protein sequence: CASSLAQNTGELFF. V is TRBV7-6 and J is TRBJ2-2; no firm D call. CDR3 length: 14 residues. Per the germline V gene, CDR1 is SGHVS and CDR2 is FNYEAQ. V lost 0 bases and J 1 base, leaving 3 bases between the germline ends.

The genes are TRBV4-3 and TRBJ2-3; TRBD2 agrees at 16 bases. V trimming: 0 bases; J trimming: 3 bases; junction bases outside the gene matches: 12. The CDR3 has 21 residues. Per the germline V gene, CDR1 is LGHNA and CDR2 is YSLEER. The CDR3 spells CASSQDPGLAGGPTKTDTQYF. CDR3 DNA sequence: TGCGCCAGCAGCCAAGACCCGGGACTAGCGGGAGGGCCGACCAAGACAGATACGCAGTATTTT.

In this sample, this clone turned up a few times. This chain connects TRBV10-3 to TRBJ1-1; D may be TRBD1 (6 bases). CDR3 size: 13 residues. Trimming took off 3 bases at V and 1 base at J, with 6 bases between the two ends. Germline lookup yields CDR1 ENHRY and CDR2 SYGVKD. CDR3 amino acids: CAISDRGNTEAFF. CDR3 nucleotides: TGTGCCATCAGTGACAGGGGGAACACTGAAGCTTTCTTT.

The chain combines TRBV5-1 with TRBJ2-7; 8 positions agree with TRBD1. CDR1 SGHRS and CDR2 YFSETQ come from the germline V gene. V was pared by 1 base and J by 7 bases, with 4 bases of the junction left unmatched. This CDR3 has 13 residues. In DNA, the CDR3 is TGCGCCAGCAGCTTGCAGGGGGCTCAGGAGCAGTACTTC. This gives the protein CASSLQGAQEQYF.

V gene TRBV4-2 combines with J gene TRBJ1-2; 7 bases agree with TRBD1. CDR3 size: 13 residues. The V and J ends lost 7 bases and 4 bases, in that order; junction bases with no gene match: 6. Germline CDR1 reads LGHNA; CDR2 reads YNFKEQ. CDR3 residues: CASTKGDSYGYTF. CDR3 nucleotide sequence: TGTGCCAGCACTAAAGGGGACAGCTATGGCTACACCTTC.

This chain joins TRBV5-4 and TRBJ2-1, with a weak D call TRBD1 (5 bases). The CDR3 is 14 residues long. Germline V gene lookup returns CDR1 SGHNT and CDR2 YYREEE (reference sequence). The V and J ends lost 2 bases and 2 bases respectively, with 8 bases between them. CDR3 sequence: CASSLRTPYNEQFF. The CDR3 region has the DNA TGTGCCAGCAGCTTACGGACACCCTACAATGAGCAGTTCTTC.

This clone appeared a few times. The chain carries TRBV6-4 and TRBJ2-2, with D perhaps TRBD1 (5 bases). Germline V lookup: CDR1 MRHNA, CDR2 SNTAGT. This CDR3 is built from 13 residues. V was pared by 6 bases and J by 5 bases, with 10 bases between. As DNA, the CDR3 is TGTGCCAGCAGACCACCAGGGACCGGGGAGCTGTTTTTT. Translated: CASRPPGTGELFF.

This chain links TRBV2 with TRBJ1-1, with TRBD1 identical over 7 bases. Germline CDR1 and CDR2: SNHLY and FYNNEI. The CDR3 is 15 amino acids. With V trimmed by 7 bases and J by 6 bases, 14 bases remained unmatched. CDR3 sequence: CASIRQGGVGAEAFF. In DNA form, the CDR3 reads TGTGCCAGCATTCGACAGGGCGGGGTAGGGGCTGAAGCTTTCTTT. Combining the CDR3 with reference TRBV2 and TRBJ1-1 gives the whole variable domain EPEVTQTPSHQVTQMGQEVILRCVPISNHLYFYWYRQILGQKVEFLVSFYNNEISEKSEIFDDQFSVERPDGSNFTLKIRSTKLEDSAMYFCASIRQGGVGAEAFFGQGTRLTVV.

The rearrangement joins TRBV5-1 to TRBJ2-5, with 8 bases fitting TRBD1. The ends lost 0 bases at V and 3 bases at J; junction bases unmatched: 7. This CDR3 is built from 16 residues. CDR1 is SGHRS and CDR2 is YFSETQ in the germline V gene. CDR3 amino acids: CASSLARTGFEETQYF. For the CDR3, the DNA is TGCGCCAGCAGCTTGGCGAGGACAGGGTTTGAAGAGACCCAGTACTTC.

The genes are TRBV6-6 and TRBJ1-5; 7 bases line up with TRBD1. Losses at the gene ends were 4 bases for V and 0 bases for J; bases not matched to a gene: 3. The germline V gene has CDR1 MNHNY and CDR2 SVGAGI (reference sequence). The CDR3 length is 15 residues. The CDR3 DNA sequence: TGTGCCAGCAGTTCACAGGGGTATAGCAATCAGCCCCAGCATTTT. Its translation: CASSSQGYSNQPQHF.

This clone has a single count. The chain employs TRBV6-5 and TRBJ1-2; a possible D gene is TRBD1 (5 bases). Deletions cut 2 bases from V and 4 bases from J, with 14 bases between. Germline V CDR1 and CDR2: MNHEY, SVGAGI. This CDR3 has 15 residues. CDR3: CASSYRGGEGYGYTF. The CDR3 DNA sequence: TGTGCCAGCAGTTACCGCGGGGGGGAGGGCTATGGCTACACCTTC.

The chain joins TRBV29-1 to TRBJ1-5; D is ambiguous. V gave up 4 bases and J gave up 6 bases, with 16 bases separating them. The CDR3 loop spans 14 amino acids. From germline, CDR1 is SQVTM and CDR2 ANQGSEA. CDR3 nucleotides: TGCAGCGTTGTGTCAGGCGAAGAGAGTCAGCCCCAGCATTTT. Amino acid sequence: CSVVSGEESQPQHF.

This clone appeared once. The gene calls are TRBV29-1 and TRBJ2-5; D is possibly TRBD2 (6 bases). The J call is uncertain, as TRBJ2-7 better fits the DNA end. The germline V gene encodes CDR1 SQVTM and CDR2 ANQGSEA. CDR3 size: 14 residues. DNA for the CDR3: TGCAGCGTTGAAGGGGCAGCGGGCTCGTACGAGCAGTACTTC. Encoded protein: CSVEGAAGSYEQYF.

This chain joins TRBV4-3 and TRBJ2-1; TRBD2 might be the D (5 bases). CDR3 length equals 18 residues. V dropped 0 bases and J dropped 0 bases, with 15 bases sitting between them. Looked up from germline, CDR1 is LGHNA and CDR2 is YSLEER. CDR3 nucleotides: TGCGCCAGCAGCCAAGAAAGGGCTAGCCCGAGCTCCTACAATGAGCAGTTCTTC. Translated: CASSQERASPSSYNEQFF.

The J gene is TRBJ2-2, the V gene TRBV2, with no clear D. Trimming took 5 bases from V and 5 from J, leaving 9 bases between them. CDR3 length: 13 amino acids. CDR1 is SNHLY and CDR2 is FYNNEI in the germline V gene. The chain's CDR3 is CASSLLETGELFF. Here the CDR3 DNA reads TGTGCCAGCAGTCTGCTAGAAACCGGGGAGCTGTTTTTT.

The genes are TRBV7-2 and TRBJ2-3; 15 bases line up with TRBD2. The CDR3 loop spans 18 amino acids. V shed 5 bases, J shed 1 base, and the junction held 7 bases outside the gene matches. From germline, CDR1 is SGHTA and CDR2 FQGNSA. This CDR3 is CASSPRTSGGAGTDTQYF. In DNA form, the CDR3 reads TGTGCCAGCAGCCCCAGGACTAGCGGGGGGGCCGGCACAGATACGCAGTATTTT. The full variable domain, its missing parts supplied by reference TRBV7-2 and TRBJ2-3, is GAGVSQSPSNKVTEKGKDVELRCDPISGHTALYWYRQSLGQGLEFLIYFQGNSAPDKSGLPSDRFSAERTGGSVSTLTIQRTQQEDSAVYLCASSPRTSGGAGTDTQYFGPGTRLTVL.

Written as DNA, the CDR3 is TGTGACCCAGGAGGCTACACCTATAGCAATCAGCCCCAGCATTTT. Residues: CDPGGYTYSNQPQHF. V is TRBV19 and J is TRBJ1-5; D is unclear. The CDR3 has 15 amino acids. The germline V gene encodes CDR1 LNHDA and CDR2 SQIVND (reference sequence). Drawing the rest from reference TRBV19 and TRBJ1-5, the complete variable domain is DGGITQSPKYLFRKEGQNVTLSCEQNLNHDAMYWYRQDPGQGLRLIYYSQIVNDFQKGDIAEGYSVSREKKESFPLTVTSAQKNPTAFYLCDPGGYTYSNQPQHFGDGTRLSIL.

This clone was seen a few times. This rearrangement joins TRBV2 to TRBJ2-7, with a weak D call TRBD1 (5 bases). Germline V gene lookup returns CDR1 SNHLY and CDR2 FYNNEI. The V end lost 5 bases, the J end lost 6 bases, and 11 bases lay between the germline ends. The CDR3 totals 12 residues. Here the CDR3 DNA reads TGTGCCAGCAGTCCCACTCAGGGCGAGCAGTACTTC. Its protein is CASSPTQGEQYF.

The chain is built from TRBV6-5 and TRBJ2-7; unclear D gene. Trimming shortened V by 0 bases and J by 7 bases, and 10 bases separated the two germline ends. Per the germline V gene, CDR1 is MNHEY and CDR2 is SVGAGI. CDR3 length: 13 residues. The CDR3 is CASSYSAAGEQYF. CDR3 DNA: TGTGCCAGCAGTTACTCGGCCGCCGGGGAGCAGTACTTC.

The chain combines TRBV7-2 with TRBJ2-5, with 7 bases lining up with TRBD2. Losses at the gene ends were 5 bases for V and 4 bases for J; bases not matched to a gene: 16. The CDR3 contains 17 residues. The germline CDR1 and CDR2 sequences are SGHTA and FQGNSA. The CDR3 DNA reads TGTGCCAGCAGCCCTGTTACTGGGGGGGGATTGGGAGAGACCCAGTACTTC. This codes for CASSPVTGGGLGETQYF. Variable domain in full (rest from reference TRBV7-2 and TRBJ2-5): GAGVSQSPSNKVTEKGKDVELRCDPISGHTALYWYRQSLGQGLEFLIYFQGNSAPDKSGLPSDRFSAERTGGSVSTLTIQRTQQEDSAVYLCASSPVTGGGLGETQYFGPGTRLLVL.

V gene TRBV12-2 combines with J gene TRBJ2-2; TRBD2, the table's D call, was not compared with the DNA. TRBV12-2 is shown as a pseudogene. This CDR3 comprises 17 residues. CDR3: CASRLEGWGEDTGELFF. The CDR3 region has the DNA TGTGCAAGTCGCTTAGAGGGATGGGGGGAGGACACCGGGGAGCTGTTTTTT.

This rearrangement joins TRBV5-4 to TRBJ1-2; no clear D gene. The CDR3 spans 13 residues. Germline V gene lookup returns CDR1 SGHNT and CDR2 YYREEE (reference sequence). V lost 5 bases and J lost 5, with 13 bases in between. The DNA for the CDR3 is TGTGCCAGCAGAAACGAGGGTTGGTATGGCTACACCTTC. Its protein product is CASRNEGWYGYTF.

Concerning this clone itself: One end of the junction varies from germline; a read error may be responsible. The genes are TRBV7-7 and TRBJ2-5, with TRBD2 matching over 11 bases. The CDR3 consists of 16 residues. CDR1 is SSHAT and CDR2 is FNYEAQ in the germline V gene (reference sequence). The CDR3 DNA follows: TGTGCTAGCAGCTTAGGAGTTAGCGGGGGGGCAGAGACCCAGTACTTC. Amino acids: CASSLGVSGGAETQYF. Full variable domain (remainder filled in from reference TRBV7-7 and TRBJ2-5): GAGVSQSPRYKVTKRGQDVTLRCDPISSHATLYWYQQALGQGPEFLTYFNYEAQPDKSGLPSDRFSAERPEGSISTLTIQRTEQRDSAMYRCASSLGVSGGAETQYFGPGTRLLVL.

This clone is a singleton in its sample. V gene TRBV25-1 combines with J gene TRBJ2-7; 9 nucleotides agree with TRBD1. The CDR3 has 14 residues. Germline V CDR1 and CDR2: MGHDK, SYGVNS. The J segment lost 7 bases and the V segment lost 3 bases, leaving 7 bases of the junction unmatched. CDR3 in DNA: TGTGCCAGCAGTGACGCCGGGACAGGGTTAGAGCAGTACTTC. The encoded protein is CASSDAGTGLEQYF.

The J gene is TRBJ2-6, the V gene TRBV7-3; D ambiguous. This CDR3 contains 16 residues. V lost 5 bases and J 4 bases, leaving 15 bases between the germline ends. Germline assignment: CDR1 SGHTA and CDR2 FQGTGA. CDR3 in amino acids: CASSHTGALGANVLTF. Here the CDR3 DNA reads TGTGCCAGCAGCCACACTGGAGCGCTGGGGGCCAACGTCCTGACTTTC.

The rearrangement uses TRBV7-3 and TRBJ1-5; D is unresolved. CDR3 length equals 17 residues. Germline V gene sequence: CDR1 SGHTA, CDR2 FQGTGA. V gave up 5 bases and J gave up 3 bases, with 20 bases separating them. The CDR3 DNA sequence: TGTGCCAGCAGCCCCGCGTTGAGCTCAAAAGTCAATCAGCCCCAGCATTTT. Translated: CASSPALSSKVNQPQHF.

The J gene is TRBJ1-3, the V gene TRBV7-9; possibly TRBD1 for D (6 bases). This CDR3 has 14 amino acids. With 9 bases removed from V and 0 bases from J, the gap between germline ends came to 12 bases. The germline CDR1 and CDR2 sequences are SEHNR and FQNEAQ (reference sequence). CDR3 protein: CARGTGNSGNTIYF. CDR3 coding DNA: TGTGCCAGGGGAACAGGGAACTCTGGAAACACCATATATTTT.

This clone was seen more than once but under ten times. The gene calls are TRBV19 and TRBJ1-1; D unclear. CDR1 LNHDA and CDR2 SQIVND come from the germline V gene (reference sequence). V was shortened by 5 bases and J by 0 bases, with 7 bases between the two germline ends. This CDR3 region has 13 residues. The CDR3 sequence: CASSVAVNTEAFF. In DNA form, the CDR3 reads TGTGCCAGTAGTGTAGCTGTGAACACTGAAGCTTTCTTT.